Sequencing of this T cell receptor (beta chain) was carried out in a study of T cell responses to AZD1222 COVID-19 vaccine. Looking at the study overall: The analysis combined second doses at about 4 or about 12 weeks.

Study outcomes and limitations: Repertoires were sampled only after the peak T cell response. Nearly half of spike-specific TCRs reportedly target variant regions that are unmutated in the B.1.351 and B.1.1.7 variants. Among the donors, most were white British and more were female, and clonal diversity was possibly underestimated.

As regards this clone: The antigen is undetermined.

Some clones are missing from TCRdb's copy, which holds only in-frame ones; the method was immunoSEQ multiplex PCR. The table has about 160,000 clones, 88% seen once. V gave up 0 bases and J gave up 4 bases, with 12 bases separating them. From germline, CDR1 is LGHNA and CDR2 YSLEER. The length of the CDR3 is 15 residues. The TCR originated in an adult in good health. The sample was peripheral blood, taken on day 0 of AZD1222 vaccination. The chain employs TRBV4-3 and TRBJ1-1; D remains ambiguous. This CDR3 is CASSQDPGPGTEAFF. In DNA form, the CDR3 reads TGCGCCAGCAGCCAAGATCCCGGGCCAGGCACTGAAGCTTTCTTT.